This T cell receptor beta chain is from a study of T cell repertoires in cytomegalovirus infection. Study information: Both CMV infection and a matching HLA type were indicated by public TCR beta signatures.

From germline, CDR1 is SEHNR and CDR2 FQNEAQ (reference sequence). Trimming at V came to 3 bases and at J to 3 bases, leaving 8 bases not matched to a gene. This CDR3 is built from 16 residues. Using its own MiXCR run on the reads, TCRdb lists one record per CDR3 protein. The sample has more than 500,000 distinct CDR3 sequences, 16% seen once; the top ten hold 20% to 30%. Many counts were recorded for this clonotype. This sequence was found in a human donor in good health (CMV status not recorded). Some clones in this sample may be carry-over from other donors' samples. Sequencing was carried out using CD8+ T cells from PBMCs. This chain connects TRBV7-9 to TRBJ2-1; 7 positions agree with TRBD2. Here the CDR3 DNA reads TGTGCCAGCAGCTTCGGCATTCGGGACTACTACAATGAGCAGTTCTTC. Protein sequence: CASSFGIRDYYNEQFF. Full variable domain (missing parts from reference TRBV7-9 and TRBJ2-1): DTGVSQNPRHKITKRGQNVTFRCDPISEHNRLYWYRQTLGQGPEFLTYFQNEAQLEKSRLLSDRFSAERPKGSFSTLEIQRTEQGDSAMYLCASSFGIRDYYNEQFFGPGTRLTVL.